Listed below are T cell receptor beta chains from one sample, sequenced in a study of radiotherapy plus CTLA-4 blockade in lung cancer. The repertoire was sequenced with immunoSEQ multiplex PCR; TCRdb's copy has only in-frame clones and lacks some. In the table there are tens of thousands of clones, around 83% of which are singletons. The sequencing used peripheral blood, collected from a patient treated with radiotherapy plus ipilimumab. All receptors derive from a human donor with non-small cell lung cancer who had stable disease on radiotherapy plus ipilimumab. Each CDR3 is given with its conserved first and last residue. The D gene is left open where the match is weak. Only part of the rows carry a size: once, few, many, or a class if the clone is expanded.

clone size,CDR3 length,J gene,V gene,D gene,CDR3 DNA,CDR3 protein
.,11,TRBJ2-1,TRBV9,.,TGTGCCAGCAGCACCAGAGATGAGCAGTTCTTC,CASSTRDEQFF
.,11,TRBJ2-7,TRBV6-1,.,TGTGCCAGCAGTTACACATACGAGCAGTACTTC,CASSYTYEQYF
.,12,TRBJ2-3,TRBV5-1,TRBD2,TGCGCCAGCAGAGGGACTATAGATACGCAGTATTTT,CASRGTIDTQYF
.,13,TRBJ2-7,TRBV11-2,TRBD2,TGTGCCAGCAGCCTAGGACTAGCGGGAGTCCAGTACTTC,CASSLGLAGVQYF
once,12,TRBJ2-7,TRBV2,.,TGTGCCAGCACGTCACAACTTGGGGAGCAGTACTTC,CASTSQLGEQYF
.,13,TRBJ1-1,TRBV7-9,.,TGTGCCAGCAGACAAAACGGAGGCACTGAAGCTTTCTTT,CASRQNGGTEAFF
.,15,TRBJ2-1,TRBV5-6,.,TGTGCCAGCAGCTCCGACTCCTTCTCCTACAATGAGCAGTTCTTC,CASSSDSFSYNEQFF
.,15,TRBJ2-7,TRBV7-7,TRBD1,TGTGCCAGCAGCATTGGACAGGGGAAATATTACGAGCAGTACTTC,CASSIGQGKYYEQYF
.,14,TRBJ2-3,TRBV5-1,TRBD1,TGCGCCAGCAGCAAGGGACAGGGGAGAGATACGCAGTATTTT,CASSKGQGRDTQYF
.,13,TRBJ2-6,TRBV28,.,TGTGCCAGCTACCCGTCTGGGGCCAACGTCCTGACTTTC,CASYPSGANVLTF
once,15,TRBJ2-7,TRBV4-2,TRBD2,TGTGCCAGCAGCTCCAGACTAGCGGGCTCCTACGAGCAGTACTTC,CASSSRLAGSYEQYF
.,13,TRBJ1-4,TRBV30,.,TGTGCCTGGAGTAACCCACCGGGTGAAAAACTGTTTTTT,CAWSNPPGEKLFF
.,14,TRBJ2-1,TRBV27,.,TGTGCCAGCACCGGACTGAGGGCTAATAATGAGCAGTTCTTC,CASTGLRANNEQFF
.,16,TRBJ2-5,TRBV6-1,.,TGTGCCAGCAGTGTTGACAGGGACTTTTACCAAGAGACCCAGTACTTC,CASSVDRDFYQETQYF
.,14,TRBJ1-1,TRBV7-2,.,TGTGCCAGCAGCCGTGGAGAATTAGCCACTGAAGCTTTCTTT,CASSRGELATEAFF
few,13,TRBJ1-2,TRBV5-1,.,TGCGCCAGCAGCTTGGGACAGAACTATGGCTACACCTTC,CASSLGQNYGYTF
.,15,TRBJ2-1,TRBV5-6,.,TGTGCCAGCAGCACAGAGGGAGGTTTTTACAATGAGCAGTTCTTC,CASSTEGGFYNEQFF
.,13,TRBJ1-5,TRBV30,.,TGTGCCTGGAGTGTTCAAAGCAATCAGCCCCAGCATTTT,CAWSVQSNQPQHF
.,13,TRBJ2-7,TRBV28,TRBD1,TGTGCCATCCCGGGACAGGGGGATCACGAGCAGTACTTC,CAIPGQGDHEQYF
few,14,TRBJ2-3,TRBV7-2,.,TGTGCCAGCAGCTTAGCGCTCCGCACAGATACGCAGTATTTT,CASSLALRTDTQYF
.,15,TRBJ1-5,TRBV28,TRBD1,TGTGCCAGCAGCTCCGGGGGGACAGGCAATCAGCCCCAGCATTTT,CASSSGGTGNQPQHF
.,15,TRBJ1-4,TRBV7-8,TRBD1,TGTGCCAGCAGCCCACAGGGGGCGCAGGGTGAAAAACTGTTTTTT,CASSPQGAQGEKLFF
.,14,TRBJ2-1,TRBV10-1,.,TGCGCCAGCAGTGCTGAGGGACCCTCCAATGAGCAGTTCTTC,CASSAEGPSNEQFF
.,20,TRBJ2-2,TRBV14,TRBD2,TGTGCCAGCAGCCATAACCCGGGACTAGCGGGCCTGAGGGGCACCGGGGAGCTGTTTTTT,CASSHNPGLAGLRGTGELFF
.,15,TRBJ2-1,TRBV28,.,TGTGCCAGCAGTTTATCAGCGGACTCCTACAATGAGCAGTTCTTC,CASSLSADSYNEQFF
once,14,TRBJ1-1,TRBV4-2,.,TGTGCCAGCAGCCAAGGAGACCCGAACACTGAAGCTTTCTTT,CASSQGDPNTEAFF
.,16,TRBJ2-3,TRBV4-2,.,TGTGCCAGCAGCCAAGGTAGGGGATGGAGCACAGATACGCAGTATTTT,CASSQGRGWSTDTQYF